The 18 T cell receptor beta chains below were found in one sample sequenced in a study of T cells after yellow fever vaccination. TCRdb ran MiXCR on the 5' RACE reads and lists one entry per CDR3 protein. The table lists some 340,000 distinct CDR3 sequences, about 10% of them singletons. Sequenced material: CD4+ T cells sorted from PBMCs, taken 45 days after the yellow fever booster vaccination. The receptor set was obtained from a man aged 18-30 years who received the YFV17D yellow fever vaccine.

Only a few counts were recorded for this clonotype. The chain combines TRBV12-3 or TRBV12-4 with TRBJ1-3, with D unresolved. The CDR3 is 11 residues long. V gave up 8 bases and J gave up 7 bases, with 9 bases separating them. In DNA, the CDR3 is TGTGCCAGCGACTCCGGGAACACCATATATTTT. Translating it yields CASDSGNTIYF.

The table lists this clonotype with a few counts. This chain links TRBV5-1 with TRBJ2-1, with D hard to call. CDR3 length equals 13 residues. Germline-derived CDR1 and CDR2 are SGHRS and YFSETQ. V was clipped by 4 bases and J by 3 bases, with 8 bases between them. The CDR3, as DNA: TGCGCCAGCAGCAAAGACATCTACAATGAGCAGTTCTTC. It yields the protein CASSKDIYNEQFF.

CDR3 in DNA: TGTGCCACCAGCTACGACAGGGCGTTGAGAAACACCATATATTTT. This gives the protein CATSYDRALRNTIYF. The J gene is TRBJ1-3, the V gene TRBV15; 7 bases fit TRBD1. There are 15 residues in the CDR3. Germline values: CDR1 LNHNV, CDR2 YYDKDF (reference sequence). V was pared by 5 bases and J by 5 bases, with 9 bases of the junction left unmatched.

This clonotype showed up just a few times. V and J are TRBV6-4 and TRBJ2-7; D is unresolved. The CDR3 has 11 residues. V lost 3 bases to trimming and J lost 4 bases, with 4 bases between them. The V gene's germline CDR1 is MRHNA and CDR2 SNTAGT. CDR3 in amino acids: CASSEAYEQYF. The CDR3 bases are TGTGCCAGCAGTGAGGCATACGAGCAGTACTTC.

V gene TRBV9 combines with J gene TRBJ2-2; D is possibly TRBD1 (5 bases). This CDR3 is built from 13 residues. Germline V gene data show CDR1 as SGDLS and CDR2 as YYNGEE. The V end lost 6 bases, the J end lost 8 bases, and 14 bases lay between the germline ends. The CDR3 loop is CASTGSVSGELFF. In DNA, the CDR3 is TGTGCCAGCACAGGGTCTGTGTCGGGGGAGCTGTTTTTT.

This clonotype came up a few times. The chain has TRBV19 and TRBJ2-2; the D gene is possibly TRBD2 (5 bases). The CDR3 extends over 15 amino acids. V lost 4 bases and J lost 0, with 9 bases in between. Germline CDR1 LNHDA, CDR2 SQIVND (reference sequence). The CDR3 coding sequence is TGTGCCAGTAGTAACGCGCGGGCGAACACCGGGGAGCTGTTTTTT. Residues: CASSNARANTGELFF.

In this sample, this clonotype turned up many times. The chain combines TRBV6-2 or TRBV6-3 with TRBJ2-1, with 8 bases lining up with TRBD2. After removal of 2 bases from V and 8 bases from J, the junction contained 5 bases not matched to a gene. CDR1 is MNHEY and CDR2 is SVGEGT in the germline V gene. This CDR3 has 14 amino acids. Written as DNA, the CDR3 is TGTGCCAGCAGTTACCGGCGGGAGGACGATGAGCAGTTCTTC. As protein: CASSYRREDDEQFF.

In its sample, this clonotype was seen many times. The chain recombines TRBV7-3 with TRBJ2-3; 8 bases line up with TRBD2. The CDR3 length is 16 residues. The V segment lost 5 bases and the J segment 1 base; nucleotides outside the gene matches: 8. The V gene's germline CDR1 is SGHTA and CDR2 FQGTGA. CDR3 amino acids: CASSPNGRGGTDTQYF. CDR3 sequence (DNA): TGTGCCAGCAGCCCTAACGGGCGGGGGGGCACAGATACGCAGTATTTT.

The J gene is TRBJ1-1, the V gene TRBV19; D is ambiguous. Germline assignment: CDR1 LNHDA and CDR2 SQIVND (reference sequence). Trimming removed 7 bases at V and 2 bases at J, with 14 bases between. The CDR3 consists of 14 residues. This chain's CDR3 is CASTWRNPNTEAFF. In DNA form, the CDR3 reads TGTGCCAGTACTTGGAGAAATCCCAACACTGAAGCTTTCTTT.

J is TRBJ2-3 and V is TRBV18, with a possible D match to TRBD1 (5 bases). The CDR3 runs 16 residues. Trimming removed 3 bases at V and 3 bases at J, with 16 bases between. Germline V gene lookup returns CDR1 KGHSH and CDR2 LQKENI. The CDR3 DNA follows: TGTGCCAGCTCACCTAGGACACCCGACCTAACAGATACGCAGTATTTT. This sequence encodes CASSPRTPDLTDTQYF.

This clonotype was found many times. The chain couples TRBV20-1 to TRBJ1-3; D is perhaps TRBD1 (5 bases). Germline CDR1 and CDR2: DFQATT and SNEGSKA (reference sequence). V gave up 4 bases and J gave up 2 bases, with 15 bases separating them. This CDR3 spans 15 amino acids. The CDR3 is CSATDIEFTGNTIYF. The CDR3 nucleotides are TGCAGTGCTACGGACATCGAATTTACTGGAAACACCATATATTTT.

In its sample, this clonotype was seen a few times. The chain combines TRBV25-1 with TRBJ1-4, with a weak D call TRBD1 (5 bases). From germline, CDR1 is MGHDK and CDR2 SYGVNS. V was pared by 1 base and J by 4 bases, with 13 bases between. CDR3 length equals 16 residues. The CDR3 coding sequence is TGTGCCAGCAGTGAATTCCGGGCAGGGATTAATGAAAAACTGTTTTTT. This encodes CASSEFRAGINEKLFF.

The J gene is TRBJ1-1, the V gene TRBV5-1; D not certain. Deletions cut 2 bases from V and 1 base from J, with 12 bases between. Germline lookup yields CDR1 SGHRS and CDR2 YFSETQ. There are 15 residues in the CDR3. The CDR3 bases are TGCGCCAGCAGCTTTGGAGTACGGGGGAACACTGAAGCTTTCTTT. Protein: CASSFGVRGNTEAFF.

This clonotype came up a few times. The J gene is TRBJ2-5, the V gene TRBV4-1; D is possibly TRBD2 (7 bases). The CDR3 has 15 amino acids. From germline, CDR1 is MGHRA and CDR2 YSYEKL. The V gene lost 1 base and the J gene lost 4 bases, with 13 bases spanning the gap. The DNA of the CDR3 is TGCGCCAGCAGCCAAGGTTCGGGGGGCCGAGAGACCCAGTACTTC. Translating gives CASSQGSGGRETQYF.

This clonotype was picked up a small number of times. V and J are TRBV5-1 and TRBJ2-1; the D gene is possibly TRBD1 (6 bases). Trimming took 3 bases from V and 2 from J, leaving 15 bases between them. CDR1 SGHRS and CDR2 YFSETQ come from the germline V gene. There are 16 residues in the CDR3. The CDR3 nucleotides are TGCGCCAGCAGCTCCATCTGGCAGGGGACCTACAATGAGCAGTTCTTC. It is translated as CASSSIWQGTYNEQFF. The full variable domain, in which reference TRBV5-1 and TRBJ2-1 provide the parts outside the CDR3, is KAGVTQTPRYLIKTRGQQVTLSCSPISGHRSVSWYQQTPGQGLQFLFEYFSETQRNKGNFPGRFSGRQFSNSRSEMNVSTLELGDSALYLCASSSIWQGTYNEQFFGPGTRLTVL.

This chain links TRBV28 with TRBJ2-6; D remains ambiguous. This CDR3 region has 17 residues. Looked up from germline, CDR1 is MDHEN and CDR2 is SYDVKM. V dropped 5 bases and J dropped 0 bases, with 14 bases sitting between them. The CDR3 DNA follows: TGTGCCAGCAGTGACCCCGGCAGACTCTCTGGGGCCAACGTCCTGACTTTC. Its protein product is CASSDPGRLSGANVLTF.

The table lists this clonotype with a few counts. The CDR3 loop is CASSELVGYTF. CDR3 sequence (DNA): TGTGCCAGCAGCGAGCTGGTCGGCTACACCTTC. This chain connects TRBV7-9 to TRBJ1-2; D is unclear. This CDR3 has 11 residues. V dropped 5 bases and J dropped 8 bases, with 9 bases sitting between them. Germline CDR1 SEHNR, CDR2 FQNEAQ (reference sequence).

This clonotype was counted between two and nine times. V is TRBV4-3 and J is TRBJ2-1, with D possibly TRBD1 on 5 matching bases. Germline CDR1 reads LGHNA; CDR2 reads YSLEER. Trimming removed 1 base at V and 8 bases at J, with 15 bases between. The CDR3 covers 15 residues. In nucleotides, the CDR3 is TGCGCCAGCAGCCAAGGAAAGGGGCCGTGGTATGAGCAGTTCTTC. Its protein is CASSQGKGPWYEQFF.